This entry concerns a single T cell receptor beta chain. Individuals aged roughly 18 to 95 years were recruited from fewer than 30 US areas. Participant reports of clinical history set cohort assignment. TCRdb keeps only in-frame clones here, not all; method: immunoSEQ multiplex PCR. The top ten hold 3.6% of the sample, which has about 170,000 clones, approximately 82% seen once. The data belong to a study of blood T cell repertoires in COVID-19. Study summary: Spain, Italy and the United States supplied samples that represented acute and convalescent COVID-19. Sources were T cells, B-cell-depleted T cells, or PBMCs; the material itself was cDNA or gDNA.

Germline loops: CDR1 SGHTA, CDR2 FQGTGA. The CDR3 loop spans 15 amino acids. With 5 bases clipped from V and 6 bases from J, the junction kept 9 bases outside the gene matches. Sequencing was carried out using PBMCs or T cells enriched from blood (not recorded which). This TCR was recovered from a woman aged 45 to 65 in a cohort exposed to, infected with or recovered from COVID-19 (not recorded which). The chain couples TRBV7-3 to TRBJ2-2, with 7 bases aligning to TRBD1. The CDR3 protein is CASSPAGGRSGELFF. The CDR3 DNA follows: TGTGCCAGCAGCCCGGCAGGGGGACGTTCCGGGGAGCTGTTTTTT.